Following are 20 T cell receptor beta chains from one sample sequenced in a study of blood T cell repertoires in COVID-19. Some clones are missing from TCRdb's copy, which holds only in-frame ones; the method was immunoSEQ multiplex PCR. Altogether just under 80,000 clones are present, roughly four fifths being singletons, with the ten largest covering approximately 39%. The specimen sequenced was peripheral blood. These receptors originate from a woman between 65 and 79 years old with acute or convalescent COVID-19.

This clone turned up a few times. The chain couples TRBV6-5 to TRBJ2-7; 7 nucleotides align to TRBD2. After removal of 6 bases from V and 2 bases from J, the junction contained 10 bases not matched to a gene. This CDR3 is 15 amino acids long. Germline V CDR1 and CDR2: MNHEY, SVGAGI. This CDR3 reads CASRRTSVTPYEQYF. CDR3 in DNA: TGTGCCAGCAGACGAACTAGCGTCACACCCTACGAGCAGTACTTC.

This chain links TRBV6-5 with TRBJ1-1; D might be TRBD1 (5 bases). This CDR3 comprises 15 residues. V lost 5 bases to trimming and J lost 3 bases, with 16 bases between them. The germline V gene has CDR1 MNHEY and CDR2 SVGAGI. The CDR3 DNA reads as TGTGCCAGCAGTACTCGGGACTCCAGCTACACTGAAGCTTTCTTT. Protein: CASSTRDSSYTEAFF.

The chain couples TRBV6-6 to TRBJ1-1, with TRBD1 matching over 8 bases. Germline V CDR1 and CDR2: MNHNY, SVGAGI (reference sequence). V lost 6 bases, J lost 0 bases, and 3 bases stayed unmatched. The CDR3 totals 14 residues. The CDR3 nucleotides read TGTGCCAGCAGACAGGGACAGGTGAACACTGAAGCTTTCTTT. Translation: CASRQGQVNTEAFF.

This chain joins TRBV7-8 and TRBJ2-2; TRBD2 matches at 10 bases. V lost 5 bases, J lost 6 bases, and 12 bases stayed unmatched. Germline V gene sequence: CDR1 SGHVS, CDR2 FQNEAQ. This CDR3 region has 17 residues. The CDR3 nucleotides read TGTGCCAGCAGCGAGGGGGGGACTAGCGATGACCCCGGGGAGCTGTTTTTT. Its translation is CASSEGGTSDDPGELFF.

V usage is TRBV6-5 and J usage is TRBJ2-2; the D is unclear. Germline V lookup: CDR1 MNHEY, CDR2 SVGAGI. This CDR3 has 16 amino acids. V was clipped by 2 bases and J by 0 bases, with 10 bases between them. The CDR3 bases are TGTGCCAGCAGTTACGAGTCCGCCGCGAACACCGGGGAGCTGTTTTTT. Amino acids: CASSYESAANTGELFF.

Worth noting for this clone: The sample carries other DNA sequences with the same CDR3. V gene TRBV3-1 (or the pseudogene TRBV3-2) combines with J gene TRBJ2-1; possibly TRBD2 for D (6 bases). Germline-derived CDR1 and CDR2 are LGHDT and YNNKEL (reference sequence). The CDR3 has 15 amino acids. Trimming stripped 4 bases from V and 0 bases from J, with 10 bases between. CDR3 bases: TGTGCCAGCAGCCCCGGGAGAAGCTCCTACAATGAGCAGTTCTTC. It specifies CASSPGRSSYNEQFF.

J is TRBJ2-7 and V is TRBV19; weak D call: TRBD2 (5 bases). Looked up from germline, CDR1 is LNHDA and CDR2 is SQIVND (reference sequence). Trimming pared 3 bases from V and 2 bases from J, leaving 8 bases between. The CDR3 spans 13 residues. CDR3 amino acids: CASSIKGAYEQYF. The CDR3 region has the DNA TGTGCCAGTAGTATTAAGGGAGCCTACGAGCAGTACTTC. The whole variable domain, remainder taken from reference TRBV19 and TRBJ2-7, is DGGITQSPKYLFRKEGQNVTLSCEQNLNHDAMYWYRQDPGQGLRLIYYSQIVNDFQKGDIAEGYSVSREKKESFPLTVTSAQKNPTAFYLCASSIKGAYEQYFGPGTRLTVT.

This clone was observed once. The chain links TRBV6-6 to TRBJ2-1; D may be TRBD2 (6 bases). The V gene's germline CDR1 is MNHNY and CDR2 SVGAGI (reference sequence). CDR3 length: 13 residues. V lost 1 base, J lost 9 bases, and 10 bases lay in between. The CDR3 here is CASSYYGRGEQFF. CDR3 nucleotides: TGTGCCAGCAGTTACTACGGGAGAGGTGAGCAGTTCTTC.

The chain employs TRBV19 and TRBJ2-2; D ambiguous. Germline assignment: CDR1 LNHDA and CDR2 SQIVND (reference sequence). V was trimmed by 3 bases and J by 1 base, leaving 6 bases between them. The CDR3 length is 14 residues. The CDR3 protein is CASSISGNTGELFF. DNA for the CDR3: TGTGCCAGTAGTATTTCCGGGAACACCGGGGAGCTGTTTTTT. The full variable domain, completed using reference TRBV19 and TRBJ2-2, is DGGITQSPKYLFRKEGQNVTLSCEQNLNHDAMYWYRQDPGQGLRLIYYSQIVNDFQKGDIAEGYSVSREKKESFPLTVTSAQKNPTAFYLCASSISGNTGELFFGEGSRLTVL.

V and J are TRBV10-2 and TRBJ2-7, with TRBD2 matching 8 bases. The germline V gene encodes CDR1 WSHSY and CDR2 SAAADI. The V segment lost 7 bases and the J segment 1 base; nucleotides outside the gene matches: 6. The CDR3 spans 14 residues. CDR3 bases: TGCGCCAGCACCCATAGCGGGGCGTCCTACGAGCAGTACTTC. Residues: CASTHSGASYEQYF.

V gene TRBV2 combines with J gene TRBJ1-2; TRBD1 matches at 9 bases. The CDR3 loop spans 14 amino acids. Germline V gene lookup returns CDR1 SNHLY and CDR2 FYNNEI. V gave up 5 bases and J gave up 8 bases; unmatched junction bases: 9. The CDR3 region is CASSKGQGLVGYTF. In nucleotides, the CDR3 is TGTGCCAGCAGTAAAGGACAGGGGCTCGTCGGCTACACCTTC.

This clone was seen only once. The chain links TRBV3-1 (or the pseudogene TRBV3-2) to TRBJ2-7; 9 nucleotides line up with TRBD1. V was pared by 0 bases and J by 5 bases, with 8 bases of the junction left unmatched. The CDR3 is 16 amino acids. Germline V lookup: CDR1 LGHDT, CDR2 YNNKEL (reference sequence). CDR3 bases: TGTGCCAGCAGCCAAGATTACGGGACAGGGAAACACGAGCAGTACTTC. This sequence encodes CASSQDYGTGKHEQYF.

V gene TRBV3-1 (or the pseudogene TRBV3-2) combines with J gene TRBJ2-5, with D perhaps matching TRBD1 (6 bases). Germline CDR1 reads LGHDT; CDR2 reads YNNKEL (reference sequence). The germline V and J ends were trimmed by 3 bases and 1 base, with 15 bases remaining between them. CDR3 length: 16 amino acids. The CDR3 sequence is CASSQRVGARQETQYF. CDR3 DNA sequence: TGTGCCAGCAGCCAGAGGGTGGGGGCCCGCCAAGAGACCCAGTACTTC.

The V gene is TRBV5-6, the J gene TRBJ2-1, with 13 nucleotides matching TRBD2. J gave up 11 bases and V 2 bases, and 13 bases lay outside the gene matches. In germline, CDR1 is SGHDT, CDR2 YYEEEE. CDR3 length: 17 amino acids. CDR3 nucleotides: TGTGCCAGCAGCTTTGAGATAGTGGGACTAGCGGGACAAAAGCAGTTCTTC. Encoded protein: CASSFEIVGLAGQKQFF.

This chain connects TRBV7-9 to TRBJ2-7; D is perhaps TRBD2 (6 bases). V was cut by 4 bases and J by 6 bases, with 13 bases left in between. The length of the CDR3 is 13 residues. Germline assignment: CDR1 SEHNR and CDR2 FQNEAQ (reference sequence). This chain's CDR3 is CASSSDGGGEQYF. CDR3 in DNA: TGTGCCAGCAGCTCCGATGGGGGAGGCGAGCAGTACTTC.

The rearrangement joins TRBV19 to TRBJ2-2, with TRBD1 identical over 7 bases. CDR3 size: 14 residues. With 5 bases clipped from V and 6 bases from J, the junction kept 6 bases outside the gene matches. CDR1 and CDR2 (germline): LNHDA, SQIVND (reference sequence). The CDR3 sequence: CASSSGQEAGELFF. The CDR3 DNA follows: TGTGCCAGTAGTTCCGGACAGGAAGCCGGGGAGCTGTTTTTT.

This clone was seen once. The rearrangement links TRBV25-1 to TRBJ2-1; 7 nucleotides agree with TRBD1. Germline loops: CDR1 MGHDK, CDR2 SYGVNS. V lost 6 bases, J lost 1 base, and 6 bases stayed unmatched. This CDR3 contains 15 residues. The chain's CDR3 is CASRIGTASYNEQFF. The CDR3, as DNA: TGTGCCAGCAGAATCGGGACAGCTTCCTACAATGAGCAGTTCTTC. The full variable domain, rest sourced from reference TRBV25-1 and TRBJ2-1, is EADIYQTPRYLVIGTGKKITLECSQTMGHDKMYWYQQDPGMELHLIHYSYGVNSTEKGDLSSESTVSRIRTEHFPLTLESARPSHTSQYLCASRIGTASYNEQFFGPGTRLTVL.

The chain combines TRBV24-1 with TRBJ1-2; maybe TRBD1 (6 bases). The germline V gene has CDR1 KGHDR and CDR2 SFDVKD. Trimming left V 3 bases short and J 7 bases short, with 11 bases between. The CDR3 sequence is 13 residues long. CDR3 DNA: TGTGCCACCAGTGATGGCACAGGGTTTGGCTACACCTTC. Amino acids: CATSDGTGFGYTF.

The V and J genes are TRBV6-5 and TRBJ1-3; possible D gene TRBD1, 5 bases. The CDR3 spans 14 residues. V was shortened by 5 bases and J by 4 bases, with 12 bases between the two germline ends. Germline lookup yields CDR1 MNHEY and CDR2 SVGAGI. CDR3 sequence: CASSQGFDGNTIYF. The CDR3 coding sequence is TGTGCCAGCAGTCAGGGTTTCGACGGAAACACCATATATTTT.

The gene calls are TRBV5-1 and TRBJ2-5, with D uncertain. CDR1 and CDR2 (germline): SGHRS, YFSETQ. The CDR3 is 14 amino acids. V was cut by 4 bases and J by 1 base, with 11 bases left in between. The CDR3 DNA reads TGCGCCAGCAGCCTCTACAGTAGCCAAGAGACCCAGTACTTC. Protein product: CASSLYSSQETQYF. Looking up the rest from reference TRBV5-1 and TRBJ2-5 gives the full variable domain: KAGVTQTPRYLIKTRGQQVTLSCSPISGHRSVSWYQQTPGQGLQFLFEYFSETQRNKGNFPGRFSGRQFSNSRSEMNVSTLELGDSALYLCASSLYSSQETQYFGPGTRLLVL.